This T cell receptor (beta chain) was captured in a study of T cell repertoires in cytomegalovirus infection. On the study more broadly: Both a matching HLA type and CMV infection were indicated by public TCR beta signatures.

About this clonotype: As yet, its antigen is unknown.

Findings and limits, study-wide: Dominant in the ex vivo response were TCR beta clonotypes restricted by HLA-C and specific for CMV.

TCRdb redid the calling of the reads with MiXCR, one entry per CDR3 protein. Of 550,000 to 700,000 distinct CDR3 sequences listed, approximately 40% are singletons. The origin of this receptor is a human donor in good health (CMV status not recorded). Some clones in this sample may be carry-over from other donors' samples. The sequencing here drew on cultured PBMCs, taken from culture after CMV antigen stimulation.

The CDR3 reads CASSSSPADTQYF. CDR3 coding DNA: TGTGCCAGCAGCTCTAGCCCCGCAGATACGCAGTATTTT. The chain is built from TRBV7-2 and TRBJ2-3, with D maybe TRBD2 (5 bases). Trimming pared 4 bases from V and 4 bases from J, leaving 9 bases between. The germline gives CDR1 SGHTA, CDR2 FQGNSA. The CDR3 loop spans 13 amino acids.